A single sample is the source of the 21 T cell receptor beta chains below, sequenced in a study of a mutant IDH1 vaccine in newly diagnosed glioma. No antigen has been assigned to these receptors. Time point indicated: week 5, during vaccination. Doses of 300 ug of mutant IDH1 20-mer peptide were given with topical imiquimod. Assay: immunoSEQ multiplex PCR; the TCRdb copy retains only in-frame clones and omits some. The table records some 48,000 clones, around 80% of them present only once. The source was PBMCs, collected from a glioma patient whose treatment included an IDH1 peptide vaccine. The receptors were gathered from a middle-aged woman with glioma.

The V gene is TRBV9, the J gene TRBJ2-2; no clear D. Germline V gene data show CDR1 as SGDLS and CDR2 as YYNGEE. This CDR3 contains 15 residues. With 1 base removed from V and 2 bases from J, the gap between germline ends came to 9 bases. CDR3 sequence: CASSVIGINTGELFF. The CDR3 nucleotides are TGTGCCAGCAGCGTAATAGGGATAAACACCGGGGAGCTGTTTTTT.

The CDR3 here is CASSVGGGPYEQYF. The CDR3, as DNA: TGTGCCAGCAGCGTAGGCGGGGGGCCCTACGAGCAGTACTTC. This rearrangement joins TRBV9 to TRBJ2-7; 8 bases align to TRBD2. From germline, CDR1 is SGDLS and CDR2 YYNGEE. The V and J ends lost 0 bases and 2 bases, in that order; junction bases with no gene match: 1. The length of the CDR3 is 14 residues.

The gene calls are TRBV6-4 and TRBJ2-3; a possible D gene is TRBD1 (6 bases). CDR1 is MRHNA and CDR2 is SNTAGT in the germline V gene. Trimming took off 7 bases at V and 3 bases at J, with 11 bases between the two ends. This CDR3 is 13 amino acids long. The CDR3 DNA sequence: TGTGCCAGCAAGGGCAGGGGTACAGATACGCAGTATTTT. It codes for CASKGRGTDTQYF.

The chain has TRBV6-4 and TRBJ1-2, with 9 bases that match TRBD1. V lost 3 bases, J lost 14 bases, and 22 bases stayed unmatched. The V gene's germline CDR1 is MRHNA and CDR2 SNTAGT. The CDR3 length is 17 residues. The CDR3 nucleotides read TGTGCCAGCAGTGAGTATAGGAGGGACAGGGAGGGCTGTGTGGGGACCTTC. Protein sequence: CASSEYRRDREGCVGTF.

This chain uses TRBV12-5 with TRBJ2-3; possibly TRBD2 for D (6 bases). The length of the CDR3 is 13 residues. V shed 6 bases and J shed 4 bases, with 11 bases lying between them. CDR1 is LGHNT and CDR2 is FRNRAP in the germline V gene. The CDR3 DNA sequence: TGTGCTAGTGGAAAACTAGCTGCAGATACGCAGTATTTT. It is translated as CASGKLAADTQYF.

The chain recombines TRBV5-6 with TRBJ2-3; no firm D call. The CDR3 spans 12 residues. From germline, CDR1 is SGHDT and CDR2 YYEEEE. The V and J ends lost 4 bases and 7 bases respectively, with 10 bases between them. CDR3 protein: CASSTDGYTQYF. Written as DNA, the CDR3 is TGTGCCAGCAGCACCGACGGCTATACGCAGTATTTT.

This chain connects TRBV9 to TRBJ2-3, with D unresolved. CDR3 length: 13 amino acids. The V end was cut by 3 bases, the J end by 7 bases, with 12 bases between. The germline V gene has CDR1 SGDLS and CDR2 YYNGEE. The CDR3: CASSAPSAYTQYF. The DNA of the CDR3 is TGTGCCAGCAGCGCTCCCTCAGCATATACGCAGTATTTT. Combining the CDR3 with reference TRBV9 and TRBJ2-3 gives the whole variable domain DSGVTQTPKHLITATGQRVTLRCSPRSGDLSVYWYQQSLDQGLQFLIQYYNGEERAKGNILERFSAQQFPDLHSELNLSSLELGDSALYFCASSAPSAYTQYFGPGTRLTVL.

V and J are TRBV6-5 and TRBJ1-1; D call uncertain. Deletions cut 4 bases from V and 2 bases from J, with 17 bases between. Germline loops: CDR1 MNHEY, CDR2 SVGAGI. There are 16 residues in the CDR3. In DNA form, the CDR3 reads TGTGCCAGCAGTTCAAGGTTTGGCCGGGGAAACACTGAAGCTTTCTTT. It encodes CASSSRFGRGNTEAFF.

This clone qualifies as medium-sized. The V gene is TRBV18, the J gene TRBJ1-1; perhaps TRBD1 as D (5 bases). V shed 6 bases and J shed 4 bases, with 21 bases lying between them. The germline V gene has CDR1 KGHSH and CDR2 LQKENI. The CDR3 extends over 16 amino acids. The CDR3 reads CASSLLGGLEVTEAFF. The CDR3, as DNA: TGTGCCAGCTCCCTGCTTGGGGGTCTAGAGGTCACTGAAGCTTTCTTT.

The chain has TRBV29-1 and TRBJ2-5; D unclear. The CDR3 consists of 12 residues. Between the trimmed V and J ends, which lost 5 bases and 4 bases, there was a span of 11 bases. CDR1 and CDR2 from the germline V gene are SQVTM and ANQGSEA. CDR3 protein: CSVLWGGETQYF. CDR3 nucleotide sequence: TGCAGCGTTCTCTGGGGTGGAGAGACCCAGTACTTC.

V usage is TRBV7-9 and J usage is TRBJ2-5; no clear D gene. The DNA end is more similar to TRBJ2-7, so the J call may be wrong. The CDR3 contains 14 residues. Germline-derived CDR1 and CDR2 are SEHNR and FQNEAQ (reference sequence). The CDR3 DNA is TGTGCCAGCAGTCCCCCCCCAGGTACCTACGAGCAGTACTTC. Residues: CASSPPPGTYEQYF.

CDR3 sequence: CASTSDGTSGVYEQYF. Here the CDR3 DNA reads TGTGCCAGCACCAGTGACGGGACTAGCGGGGTATACGAGCAGTACTTC. The V gene is TRBV6-6, the J gene TRBJ2-7; 13 positions match TRBD2. The CDR3 is 16 amino acids. J was trimmed by 4 bases and V by 7 bases; bases with no gene match: 10. Per germline, CDR1 MNHNY and CDR2 SVGAGI (reference sequence).

The gene calls are TRBV6-1 and TRBJ1-2; D is unclear. The CDR3 totals 14 residues. Germline V gene data show CDR1 as MNHNS and CDR2 as SASEGT. Trimming took 5 bases from V and 6 from J, leaving 16 bases between them. CDR3 residues: CASSPIGRRDGYTF. The DNA for the CDR3 is TGTGCCAGCAGTCCAATAGGACGTCGCGATGGCTACACCTTC.

The chain recombines TRBV7-2 with TRBJ1-2, with D perhaps matching TRBD1 (5 bases). CDR1 and CDR2 (germline): SGHTA, FQGNSA. Trimming took 5 bases from V and 8 from J, leaving 12 bases between them. The CDR3 runs 12 residues. This CDR3 is CASSQEGRGYTF. The DNA for the CDR3 is TGTGCCAGCAGCCAGGAGGGGCGGGGCTACACCTTC.

The chain couples TRBV7-2 to TRBJ1-1, with a weak D call TRBD1 (5 bases). The ends were cut back, 5 bases at V and 8 bases at J, with 18 bases in the middle. Germline CDR1 and CDR2: SGHTA and FQGNSA. The CDR3 is 14 residues long. The CDR3: CASSLGVASREAFF. In DNA form, the CDR3 reads TGTGCCAGCAGCCTAGGGGTCGCCTCCCGGGAAGCTTTCTTT.

J is TRBJ2-2 and V is TRBV5-1; D remains ambiguous. Germline V gives CDR1 SGHRS, CDR2 YFSETQ. The V end lost 4 bases, the J end lost 2 bases, and 24 bases lay between the germline ends. The CDR3 totals 19 residues. In DNA form, the CDR3 reads TGCGCCAGCAGCCCCCAAGTGTCGGCATTTGCATCTAACACCGGGGAGCTGTTTTTT. Translating it yields CASSPQVSAFASNTGELFF. The whole variable domain, filled in from reference TRBV5-1 and TRBJ2-2, reads KAGVTQTPRYLIKTRGQQVTLSCSPISGHRSVSWYQQTPGQGLQFLFEYFSETQRNKGNFPGRFSGRQFSNSRSEMNVSTLELGDSALYLCASSPQVSAFASNTGELFFGEGSRLTVL.

The chain is built from TRBV6-5 and TRBJ2-7, with D perhaps TRBD2 (7 bases). V lost 9 bases, J lost 7 bases, and 16 bases lay in between. The length of the CDR3 is 12 residues. In germline, CDR1 is MNHEY, CDR2 SVGAGI. The CDR3 DNA follows: TGTGCCAGTTGGGTGGGAGGGGGTGAGCAGTACTTC. Encoded protein: CASWVGGGEQYF.

The gene calls are TRBV5-4 and TRBJ2-3; D gene uncertain. The CDR3 consists of 15 residues. V gave up 0 bases and J gave up 2 bases, with 10 bases separating them. Germline V gene data show CDR1 as SGHNT and CDR2 as YYREEE (reference sequence). The CDR3, as DNA: TGTGCCAGCAGCTTGGGGGTGGGATCCACAGATACGCAGTATTTT. Amino acids: CASSLGVGSTDTQYF.

The gene calls are TRBV7-9 and TRBJ1-2, with D possibly matching TRBD1 (6 bases). In germline, CDR1 is SEHNR, CDR2 FQNEAQ (reference sequence). V lost 6 bases and J lost 0, with 14 bases in between. The CDR3 runs 15 residues. CDR3 protein: CASRPGGGSNYGYTF. The CDR3, as DNA: TGTGCCAGCAGGCCCGGGGGCGGGTCTAACTATGGCTACACCTTC. The variable domain in full, with the rest retrieved from reference TRBV7-9 and TRBJ1-2, is DTGVSQNPRHKITKRGQNVTFRCDPISEHNRLYWYRQTLGQGPEFLTYFQNEAQLEKSRLLSDRFSAERPKGSFSTLEIQRTEQGDSAMYLCASRPGGGSNYGYTFGSGTRLTVV.

The V gene is TRBV27, the J gene TRBJ2-5, with 9 bases fitting TRBD1. The CDR3 covers 14 residues. Trimming cost V 6 bases and J 5 bases; bases outside gene matches: 7. Germline V lookup: CDR1 MNHEY, CDR2 SMNVEV (reference sequence). The CDR3 DNA reads as TGTGCCAGCAGGGGACAGGGTAGTAGGGAGACCCAGTACTTC. Encoded protein: CASRGQGSRETQYF.

The V and J genes are TRBV27 and TRBJ2-7; the D gene is possibly TRBD2 (6 bases). This CDR3 spans 15 amino acids. The germline CDR1 and CDR2 sequences are MNHEY and SMNVEV (reference sequence). With 2 bases removed from V and 2 bases from J, the gap between germline ends came to 13 bases. The CDR3 region is CASSLGGSSTYEQYF. The CDR3 DNA reads as TGTGCCAGCAGTTTAGGAGGGAGTAGTACCTACGAGCAGTACTTC.